Below are 23 T cell receptor beta chains sequenced from a single sample in a study of T cells in Graves' hyperthyroidism and ophthalmopathy. The CDR3 regions of TCR beta were amplified from RNA transcripts. The TCR CDR3 first-round RT-PCR relied on the HTBI primer set. One entry per CDR3 protein results from TCRdb running MiXCR on the multiplex PCR reads. This sample has about 600,000 distinct CDR3 sequences; approximately 15% occur once, and the top ten carry roughly 3.3%. Sequenced material: blood. These receptors were taken from a woman in her 40s with Graves' ophthalmopathy.

This clonotype was counted at least ten times. This chain uses TRBV27 with TRBJ2-7; 10 bases agree with TRBD2. J gave up 3 bases and V 5 bases, and 10 bases lay outside the gene matches. The CDR3 runs 16 residues. In germline, CDR1 is MNHEY, CDR2 SMNVEV (reference sequence). CDR3 nucleotides: TGTGCCAGCAGTCCTACCCCTGGGACTAGCGTCTACGAGCAGTACTTC. This encodes CASSPTPGTSVYEQYF.

V gene TRBV19 combines with J gene TRBJ2-1, with 8 bases lining up with TRBD2. The CDR3 sequence is 15 residues long. From germline, CDR1 is LNHDA and CDR2 SQIVND (reference sequence). V lost 3 bases and J lost 4; bases outside the gene matches: 5. CDR3 DNA sequence: TGTGCCAGTAGTATTTACAGCGGGAGTTACAATGAGCAGTTCTTC. It encodes CASSIYSGSYNEQFF. Drawing the rest from reference TRBV19 and TRBJ2-1, the complete variable domain is DGGITQSPKYLFRKEGQNVTLSCEQNLNHDAMYWYRQDPGQGLRLIYYSQIVNDFQKGDIAEGYSVSREKKESFPLTVTSAQKNPTAFYLCASSIYSGSYNEQFFGPGTRLTVL.

The CDR3 DNA reads as TGCGCCAGCAGTGAGGCAGGGGGCTGGGACGAGCAGTACTTC. It yields the protein CASSEAGGWDEQYF. The J gene is TRBJ2-7, the V gene TRBV10-1; 8 positions match TRBD1. Germline loops: CDR1 WNHNN, CDR2 SYGVQD (reference sequence). With V trimmed by 2 bases and J by 5 bases, 5 bases remained unmatched. The CDR3 is 14 residues long.

V is TRBV3-1 and J is TRBJ2-7; D possibly matches TRBD1 or TRBD2 (6 bases each). The V and J ends lost 1 base and 4 bases respectively, with 14 bases between them. There are 15 residues in the CDR3. The germline V gene encodes CDR1 LGHDT and CDR2 YNNKEL (reference sequence). The CDR3 coding sequence is TGTGCCAGCAGCCAAGGGGGGGCCCTTCGGTACGAGCAGTACTTC. Protein sequence: CASSQGGALRYEQYF.

This clonotype was counted ten times or more. V is TRBV20-1 and J is TRBJ1-5; possible D gene TRBD1, 5 bases. This CDR3 is built from 16 residues. The germline V gene encodes CDR1 DFQATT and CDR2 SNEGSKA (reference sequence). V lost 3 bases and J 6 bases, leaving 21 bases between the germline ends. The CDR3 DNA is TGCAGTGCTAGGGAGGGCGCTCCCGGGGGTAGTCAGCCCCAGCATTTT. This codes for CSAREGAPGGSQPQHF.

This clonotype was observed at least ten times. The V gene is TRBV5-1, the J gene TRBJ1-1, with 9 positions matching TRBD1. Germline lookup yields CDR1 SGHRS and CDR2 YFSETQ. J was trimmed by 11 bases and V by 0 bases; bases with no gene match: 8. This CDR3 is built from 14 residues. The CDR3 DNA is TGCGCCAGCAGCTTGGAACGACAGGGGGGGGGTGCTTTCTTT. This sequence encodes CASSLERQGGGAFF. Full variable domain (rest looked up from reference TRBV5-1 and TRBJ1-1): KAGVTQTPRYLIKTRGQQVTLSCSPISGHRSVSWYQQTPGQGLQFLFEYFSETQRNKGNFPGRFSGRQFSNSRSEMNVSTLELGDSALYLCASSLERQGGGAFFGQGTRLTVV.

V is TRBV7-6 and J is TRBJ2-3; TRBD2 aligns across 7 bases. CDR3 size: 16 residues. Germline assignment: CDR1 SGHVS and CDR2 FNYEAQ. V lost 5 bases to trimming and J lost 2 bases; unmatched junction nucleotides: 10. The CDR3, as DNA: TGTGCCAGCAGCCCGAGACCTGCGGGGGTCACAGATACGCAGTATTTT. Translation gives CASSPRPAGVTDTQYF.

The chain employs TRBV2 and TRBJ1-2; no firm D call. Germline values: CDR1 SNHLY, CDR2 FYNNEI. This CDR3 is built from 14 residues. V was pared by 5 bases and J by 3 bases, with 13 bases between. CDR3 in DNA: TGTGCCAGCAGTTTGCGAATGGGAGACTATGGCTACACCTTC. This encodes CASSLRMGDYGYTF.

The V and J genes are TRBV7-9 and TRBJ1-5; D is unclear. Germline-derived CDR1 and CDR2 are SEHNR and FQNEAQ (reference sequence). With 5 bases removed from V and 4 bases from J, the gap between germline ends came to 6 bases. There are 12 residues in the CDR3. CDR3 loop: CASSIMNQPQHF. CDR3 DNA: TGTGCCAGCAGCATTATGAATCAGCCCCAGCATTTT.

This clonotype was observed at least ten times. The CDR3 region has the DNA TGTGCCAGCAGCGCCGGGGGGGGGTCCTACAATGAGCAGTTCTTC. Its translation: CASSAGGGSYNEQFF. V usage is TRBV5-5 and J usage is TRBJ2-1; 8 bases fit TRBD2. The CDR3 extends over 15 amino acids. The ends lost 4 bases at V and 1 base at J; junction bases unmatched: 4. The V gene's germline CDR1 is SGHKS and CDR2 YYEKEE (reference sequence).

Concerning this clonotype: A much larger clone differs from this one at a single base, so this may be a read error. V and J are TRBV30 and TRBJ2-7, with D perhaps matching TRBD2 (6 bases). Trimming took off 0 bases at V and 6 bases at J, with 15 bases between the two ends. Germline V gene lookup returns CDR1 GTSNPN and CDR2 SVGIG (reference sequence). This CDR3 spans 14 amino acids. The CDR3 DNA is TGTGCCTGGAGTGTAGGAGCGGGCAGCCTCGAGCAGTACTTC. Translating gives CAWSVGAGSLEQYF.

In its sample, this clonotype was seen many times. The chain recombines TRBV9 with TRBJ2-3, with TRBD1 matching 8 bases. This CDR3 is built from 14 residues. Germline V gives CDR1 SGDLS, CDR2 YYNGEE. V lost 4 bases, J lost 6 bases, and 7 bases stayed unmatched. Here the CDR3 DNA reads TGTGCCAGCAGCCCAACGACAGGGGCGGATACGCAGTATTTT. Protein sequence: CASSPTTGADTQYF.

The sample holds many counts of this clonotype. The rearrangement joins TRBV3-1 to TRBJ1-4, with TRBD1 as a possible D gene (6 bases). Trimming left V 4 bases short and J 8 bases short, with 20 bases between. The CDR3 length is 16 residues. CDR1 and CDR2 from the germline V gene are LGHDT and YNNKEL (reference sequence). CDR3 in amino acids: CASSPYTMTGSEKLFF. The DNA of the CDR3 is TGTGCCAGCAGCCCATATACCATGACAGGATCAGAAAAACTGTTTTTT.

The chain carries TRBV20-1 and TRBJ2-5; 10 bases match TRBD2. Germline values: CDR1 DFQATT, CDR2 SNEGSKA (reference sequence). The CDR3 spans 14 residues. V lost 6 bases, J lost 3 bases, and 7 bases stayed unmatched. CDR3 DNA: TGCAGTGCCCCGGGTAGCGGGGGGAAAGAGACCCAGTACTTC. The encoded protein is CSAPGSGGKETQYF.

In this sample, this clonotype turned up many times. The junction departs from germline at one end; a sequencing error may be responsible. The CDR3 region has the DNA TGCGCCAGCAGCATTAGCGGGTCTTCCTACAATGAGCAGTTCTTC. Amino acid sequence: CASSISGSSYNEQFF. The chain joins TRBV19 to TRBJ2-1; 7 bases are shared with TRBD2. This CDR3 comprises 15 residues. Germline-derived CDR1 and CDR2 are LNHDA and SQIVND (reference sequence). Combining the CDR3 with reference TRBV19 and TRBJ2-1 gives the whole variable domain DGGITQSPKYLFRKEGQNVTLSCEQNLNHDAMYWYRQDPGQGLRLIYYSQIVNDFQKGDIAEGYSVSREKKESFPLTVTSAQKNPTAFYLCASSISGSSYNEQFFGPGTRLTVL.

In this sample, this clonotype turned up many times. The chain uses TRBV27 and TRBJ2-1; 10 bases line up with TRBD2. The V gene's germline CDR1 is MNHEY and CDR2 SMNVEV (reference sequence). The CDR3 covers 15 residues. V trimming: 6 bases; J trimming: 3 bases; junction bases outside the gene matches: 5. The CDR3 region has the DNA TGTGCCAGCAGGATCACTAGCGGGATCTACAATGAGCAGTTCTTC. Its protein is CASRITSGIYNEQFF.

The table lists this clonotype with many counts. This chain links TRBV25-1 with TRBJ2-5; D assignment may be TRBD1 or TRBD2 (5 bases each). Germline CDR1 reads MGHDK; CDR2 reads SYGVNS. This CDR3 has 15 residues. V shed 3 bases and J shed 5 bases, with 16 bases lying between them. CDR3: CASSDSGTGEETQYF. CDR3 nucleotide sequence: TGTGCCAGCAGTGATTCCGGGACCGGCGAGGAGACCCAGTACTTC.

This chain joins TRBV20-1 and TRBJ2-3; TRBD1 might be the D (5 bases). Germline-derived CDR1 and CDR2 are DFQATT and SNEGSKA (reference sequence). CDR3 length equals 14 residues. Trimming shortened V by 2 bases and J by 2 bases, and 11 bases separated the two germline ends. The CDR3 DNA follows: TGCAGTGCTAGACAGGGATCGCTCACAGATACGCAGTATTTT. Translation gives CSARQGSLTDTQYF.

This clonotype was observed at least ten times. The chain employs TRBV2 and TRBJ2-1, with D perhaps matching TRBD1 (6 bases). CDR1 and CDR2 from the germline V gene are SNHLY and FYNNEI. V was pared by 2 bases and J by 7 bases, with 12 bases between. The CDR3 consists of 14 residues. CDR3 region: CASSETGSRNEQFF. CDR3 sequence (DNA): TGTGCCAGCAGTGAAACAGGGAGTAGGAATGAGCAGTTCTTC.

This clonotype has more than one count but fewer than ten. The V and J genes are TRBV5-5 and TRBJ1-4; D is perhaps TRBD1 (5 bases). From germline, CDR1 is SGHKS and CDR2 YYEKEE (reference sequence). Trimming took off 2 bases at V and 5 bases at J, with 16 bases between the two ends. The CDR3 runs 16 residues. CDR3 DNA: TGTGCCAGCAGCTTAATCCTCTCGACAGACAATGAAAAACTGTTTTTT. Amino acid sequence: CASSLILSTDNEKLFF.

This clonotype occurred a few times. The CDR3 sequence is CASSVGDGANEKLFF. Written as DNA, the CDR3 is TGTGCCAGCAGCGTTGGGGACGGGGCTAATGAAAAACTGTTTTTT. The V gene is TRBV9, the J gene TRBJ1-4; possible D gene TRBD1, 5 bases. CDR1 and CDR2 (germline): SGDLS, YYNGEE. The CDR3 sequence is 15 residues long. The V end was cut by 2 bases, the J end by 3 bases, with 11 bases between.

This clonotype showed up many times. The CDR3 region is CASSPRDRGGYTF. Written as DNA, the CDR3 is TGTGCCAGCTCACCACGCGACCGAGGGGGCTACACCTTC. The chain carries TRBV18 and TRBJ1-2, with D hard to call. CDR3 length: 13 residues. Trimming shortened V by 1 base and J by 8 bases, and 11 bases separated the two germline ends. CDR1 is KGHSH and CDR2 is LQKENI in the germline V gene.

This sequence joins TRBV6-5 and TRBJ2-4, with 9 bases fitting TRBD2. Germline V gives CDR1 MNHEY, CDR2 SVGAGI. This CDR3 is built from 14 residues. V shed 4 bases, J shed 16 bases, and the junction held 14 bases outside the gene matches. The CDR3 region is CASSSTSGGSSYYF. The CDR3 DNA reads TGTGCCAGCAGTTCCACCAGCGGGGGGTCGTCATATTACTTC.